The clone carrying this T cell receptor (beta chain) has more than one count but fewer than ten. The data belong to a study of T cells after yellow fever vaccination. Via MiXCR, TCRdb re-called the 5' RACE reads, giving one row per CDR3 protein. The sample records 300,000 to 350,000 distinct CDR3 sequences, around 4.4% being singletons. CDR1 SGHTA and CDR2 FQGNSA come from the germline V gene. V was pared by 5 bases and J by 6 bases, with 20 bases between. This CDR3 is 16 amino acids long. The genes are TRBV7-2 and TRBJ2-1; either TRBD1 or TRBD2 may supply D (5 bases each). The source material was PBMCs, sampled 15 days after the yellow fever booster vaccination. This sequence was found in a man younger than 30 who received the YFV17D yellow fever vaccine. The CDR3: CASSNFGTLKGNEQFF. The CDR3 DNA reads TGTGCCAGCAGCAACTTCGGGACGCTCAAAGGCAATGAGCAGTTCTTC. The variable domain in full, completed from reference TRBV7-2 and TRBJ2-1, reads GAGVSQSPSNKVTEKGKDVELRCDPISGHTALYWYRQSLGQGLEFLIYFQGNSAPDKSGLPSDRFSAERTGGSVSTLTIQRTQQEDSAVYLCASSNFGTLKGNEQFFGPGTRLTVL.